The 14 T cell receptor beta chains below all came from one sample that was sequenced in a study of human versus mouse CDR3 diversity and MHC coevolution. Clones were sequenced by immunoSEQ multiplex PCR, and TCRdb holds only the in-frame ones, with some missing. Among some 60,000 clones, roughly 93% were seen once, and the ten largest hold approximately 20%. The specimen sequenced was naive CD4+ T cells from blood. As for subset: CD45RO-negative CD62L-positive naive CD4 T cells. The receptors come from a person between 55 and 70 years old in good health.

V usage is TRBV9 and J usage is TRBJ2-3; the match to TRBD2 covers 10 bases. From germline, CDR1 is SGDLS and CDR2 YYNGEE. The trim removed 0 bases at V and 4 bases at J, leaving 5 bases unmatched. This CDR3 comprises 16 residues. This chain's CDR3 is CASSVGLAGAPDTQYF. The CDR3 DNA reads as TGTGCCAGCAGCGTAGGGCTAGCGGGAGCCCCAGATACGCAGTATTTT.

Concerning this clone: The junction departs from the called germline gene at one end, perhaps through a read error. This chain uses TRBV19 with TRBJ1-3; TRBD1 might be the D (5 bases). Germline V gives CDR1 LNHDA, CDR2 SQIVND (reference sequence). This CDR3 region has 16 residues. The CDR3 coding sequence is TGTGCCAGTAGTATGGCCCAGGGCACCTCTGGAAACACCACATATTTT. This sequence encodes CASSMAQGTSGNTTYF. Based on the CDR3 plus reference TRBV19 and TRBJ1-3, the full variable domain is DGGITQSPKYLFRKEGQNVTLSCEQNLNHDAMYWYRQDPGQGLRLIYYSQIVNDFQKGDIAEGYSVSREKKESFPLTVTSAQKNPTAFYLCASSMAQGTSGNTTYFGEGSWLTVV.

The chain is built from TRBV6-5 and TRBJ1-1, with D possibly matching TRBD1 (6 bases). CDR3 length: 15 residues. The germline gives CDR1 MNHEY, CDR2 SVGAGI. V gave up 6 bases and J gave up 1 base, with 15 bases separating them. CDR3 sequence (DNA): TGTGCCAGCAGGGCCCGGGCGGGGGCGAACACTGAAGCTTTCTTT. Translation gives CASRARAGANTEAFF.

The rearrangement links TRBV10-3 to TRBJ1-5; D unresolved. CDR3 size: 14 residues. Germline CDR1 ENHRY, CDR2 SYGVKD. Trimming stripped 4 bases from V and 0 bases from J, with 7 bases between. The CDR3 nucleotides are TGTGCCATCAGTGGCCGGGATAGCAATCAGCCCCAGCATTTT. Its translation is CAISGRDSNQPQHF.

The V call is TRBV28, the J call TRBJ1-5, with 7 bases lining up with TRBD1. There are 13 residues in the CDR3. Unmatched junction bases numbered 5, after V lost 5 bases and J lost 7 bases. From germline, CDR1 is MDHEN and CDR2 SYDVKM. The CDR3 DNA reads as TGTGCCAGCAGTCGACAGGGTTGGCAGCCCCAGCATTTT. It specifies CASSRQGWQPQHF.

Turning to this clone: The identical CDR3 is also encoded by other nucleotide sequences in the sample. V gene TRBV7-2 combines with J gene TRBJ1-4, with D perhaps TRBD1 (5 bases). Germline V gene sequence: CDR1 SGHTA, CDR2 FQGNSA. Between the trimmed V and J ends, which lost 3 bases and 7 bases, there was a span of 12 bases. There are 14 residues in the CDR3. CDR3 nucleotide sequence: TGTGCCAGCAGCTTGTGGGCAAGGGGTGAAAAACTGTTTTTT. It is translated as CASSLWARGEKLFF.

The chain has TRBV5-1 and TRBJ2-2; a weak D match, TRBD2 (5 bases). The CDR3 length is 15 residues. V shed 2 bases and J shed 0 bases, with 8 bases lying between them. The germline CDR1 and CDR2 sequences are SGHRS and YFSETQ. Here the CDR3 reads CASSLDYANTGELFF. The CDR3 region has the DNA TGCGCCAGCAGCTTAGACTACGCGAACACCGGGGAGCTGTTTTTT.

This chain connects TRBV19 to TRBJ2-4, with 8 bases lining up with TRBD2. Per germline, CDR1 LNHDA and CDR2 SQIVND (reference sequence). V dropped 3 bases and J dropped 5; count of bases not matched to a gene: 9. There are 16 residues in the CDR3. CDR3 amino acids: CASSIGLAGGQNIQYF. The CDR3 nucleotides are TGTGCCAGTAGTATTGGTCTAGCGGGCGGACAAAACATTCAGTACTTC.

The chain is built from TRBV5-8 and TRBJ2-5, with D possibly matching TRBD2 (6 bases). With 2 bases removed from V and 1 base from J, the gap between germline ends came to 12 bases. The germline V gene encodes CDR1 SGHTS and CDR2 YDEGEE. This CDR3 spans 15 amino acids. DNA of the CDR3: TGTGCCAGCAGCTTACTAGCTTCGGGCCAAGAGACCCAGTACTTC. Translated, it gives CASSLLASGQETQYF.

The genes are TRBV7-2 and TRBJ2-7, with D maybe TRBD1 (5 bases). In germline, CDR1 is SGHTA, CDR2 FQGNSA. V dropped 5 bases and J dropped 9 bases, with 11 bases sitting between them. This CDR3 has 11 amino acids. CDR3 in DNA: TGTGCCAGCAGCCCGGGTCAGGGGCAGTACTTC. Its translation is CASSPGQGQYF.

The chain has TRBV5-1 and TRBJ2-7; 10 bases fit TRBD1. Looked up from germline, CDR1 is SGHRS and CDR2 is YFSETQ. The CDR3 sequence is 16 residues long. With V trimmed by 1 base and J by 3 bases, 7 bases remained unmatched. DNA of the CDR3: TGCGCCAGCAGCTTGTACCGGGACAGGGGCGACTACGAGCAGTACTTC. Its translation is CASSLYRDRGDYEQYF. Using reference TRBV5-1 and TRBJ2-7 for the parts outside the CDR3, the full variable domain is KAGVTQTPRYLIKTRGQQVTLSCSPISGHRSVSWYQQTPGQGLQFLFEYFSETQRNKGNFPGRFSGRQFSNSRSEMNVSTLELGDSALYLCASSLYRDRGDYEQYFGPGTRLTVT.

The chain carries TRBV7-3 and TRBJ2-7; 8 bases fit TRBD2. The germline CDR1 and CDR2 sequences are SGHTA and FQGTGA. V gave up 2 bases and J gave up 3 bases; unmatched junction bases: 6. CDR3 length: 15 residues. The chain's CDR3 is CASSLLAGPVYEQYF. CDR3 in DNA: TGTGCCAGCAGCTTACTAGCGGGTCCCGTCTACGAGCAGTACTTC.

The J gene is TRBJ2-7, the V gene TRBV18; D call uncertain. The germline V and J ends were trimmed by 2 bases and 3 bases, with 11 bases remaining between them. Germline V lookup: CDR1 KGHSH, CDR2 LQKENI. The CDR3 is 14 residues long. Here the CDR3 reads CASSPSLSSYEQYF. As DNA, the CDR3 is TGTGCCAGCTCACCATCGCTTAGCAGCTACGAGCAGTACTTC.

The chain links TRBV11-2 to TRBJ2-7; 10 bases fit TRBD2. Germline V gene data show CDR1 as SGHAT and CDR2 as FQNNGV. Trimming removed 2 bases from V and 2 bases from J; junction bases left unmatched: 3. The CDR3 is made up of 15 amino acids. The CDR3 loop is CASSLLLAGAYEQYF. The CDR3 coding sequence is TGTGCCAGCAGCTTACTTCTAGCGGGAGCCTACGAGCAGTACTTC.